This TCR beta chain stems from a study of blood T cell repertoires in COVID-19. Germline CDR1 MGHDK, CDR2 SYGVNS. Trimming stripped 3 bases from V and 1 base from J, with 12 bases between. This CDR3 is 16 amino acids long. Original data processing: Amplification of reference gene primers was used by the study to estimate nucleated cell counts. Some clones are missing from TCRdb's copy, which holds only in-frame ones; the method was immunoSEQ multiplex PCR. V, J and clone size reflect that table, while D and trimming were determined from the DNA. The sample consists of some 42,000 clones, roughly 90% of them appearing once.

The chain has TRBV25-1 and TRBJ2-2, with a tentative D call TRBD1 (5 bases). The sequencing sample was made of peripheral blood. The TCR originated in a human donor in a cohort sampled during active COVID-19. CDR3: CASSEWAGMNTGELFF. In nucleotides, the CDR3 is TGTGCCAGCAGTGAGTGGGCAGGGATGAACACCGGGGAGCTGTTTTTT.